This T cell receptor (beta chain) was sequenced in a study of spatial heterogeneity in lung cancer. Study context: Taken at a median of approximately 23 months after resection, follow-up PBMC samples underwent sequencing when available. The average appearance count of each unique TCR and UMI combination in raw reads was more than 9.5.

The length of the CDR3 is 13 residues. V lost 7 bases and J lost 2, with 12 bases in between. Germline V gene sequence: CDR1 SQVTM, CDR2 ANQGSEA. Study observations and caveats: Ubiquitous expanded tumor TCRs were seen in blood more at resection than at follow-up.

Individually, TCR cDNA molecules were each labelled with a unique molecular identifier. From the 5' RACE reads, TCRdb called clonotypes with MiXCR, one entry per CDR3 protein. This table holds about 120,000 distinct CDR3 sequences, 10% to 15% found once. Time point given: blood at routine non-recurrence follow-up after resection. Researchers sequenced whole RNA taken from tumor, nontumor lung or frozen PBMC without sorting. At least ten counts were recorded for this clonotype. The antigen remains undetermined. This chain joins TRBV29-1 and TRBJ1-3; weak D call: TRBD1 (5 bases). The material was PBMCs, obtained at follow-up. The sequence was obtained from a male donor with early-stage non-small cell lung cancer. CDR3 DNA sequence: TGCAGCGCCTGGTGGGGGACTGGAAACACCATATATTTT. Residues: CSAWWGTGNTIYF.